One and the same sample provided the 28 T cell receptor beta chains below, sequenced in a study of blood T cell repertoires in COVID-19. TCRdb keeps only in-frame clones here, not all; method: immunoSEQ multiplex PCR. The sample lists roughly 700,000 clones, about 90% occurring once. Sequencing was done on a sample of peripheral blood. These receptors all stem from a woman under 30 with acute or convalescent COVID-19.

The chain carries TRBV4-1 and TRBJ2-7; D possibly corresponds to TRBD1 (6 bases). The V gene's germline CDR1 is MGHRA and CDR2 YSYEKL. The V end was cut by 4 bases, the J end by 2 bases, with 21 bases between. The CDR3 is 17 residues long. The CDR3 is CASSRPMDSGRTYEQYF. CDR3 sequence (DNA): TGCGCCAGCAGCCGCCCGATGGACAGTGGGCGGACCTACGAGCAGTACTTC.

The chain recombines TRBV21-1 with TRBJ2-4; TRBD1, the table's D call, was not compared with the DNA. TRBV21-1 is an annotated pseudogene. The length of the CDR3 is 13 residues. The CDR3 DNA is TGTGCCAGCAGACAGGGTTGGGAAAACATTCAGTACTTC. This sequence encodes CASRQGWENIQYF.

CDR3 bases: TGTGCCAGCAGCTTATTCACAGGGGGTGAAAAACTGTTTTTT. It is translated as CASSLFTGGEKLFF. The rearrangement joins TRBV11-2 to TRBJ1-4, with 8 bases identical to TRBD1. The CDR3 runs to 14 residues. Germline values: CDR1 SGHAT, CDR2 FQNNGV. V shed 2 bases, J shed 7 bases, and the junction held 3 bases outside the gene matches.

This sequence joins TRBV6-5 and TRBJ1-2; D is unresolved. This CDR3 has 14 residues. V was clipped by 6 bases and J by 8 bases, with 19 bases between them. The germline V gene has CDR1 MNHEY and CDR2 SVGAGI. This CDR3 reads CASRLSFMVYGYTF. In nucleotides, the CDR3 is TGTGCCAGCAGGCTGAGTTTTATGGTTTACGGCTACACCTTC.

The V gene is TRBV19, the J gene TRBJ1-1, with D uncertain. The V and J ends lost 9 bases and 8 bases respectively, with 19 bases between them. From germline, CDR1 is LNHDA and CDR2 SQIVND (reference sequence). CDR3 size: 13 residues. The CDR3 nucleotides are TGTGCCAGCTGGACTCCCAGAAATAAGGAAGCTTTCTTT. It encodes CASWTPRNKEAFF.

The rearrangement links TRBV9 to TRBJ2-2; 10 bases agree with TRBD1. The germline gives CDR1 SGDLS, CDR2 YYNGEE. V was clipped by 3 bases and J by 5 bases; unmatched bases: 7. This CDR3 is 16 amino acids long. This CDR3 reads CASSDRDRGLTGELFF. The CDR3 DNA reads as TGTGCCAGCAGCGACCGGGACAGGGGCTTAACCGGGGAGCTGTTTTTT.

This sequence joins TRBV11-2 and TRBJ1-2; no reliable D call. The CDR3 contains 14 residues. The V end was cut by 5 bases, the J end by 4 bases, with 14 bases between. Germline V CDR1 and CDR2: SGHAT, FQNNGV. DNA for the CDR3: TGTGCCAGCAGCCCGGCGGGGAGCGGCTATGGCTACACCTTC. Amino acid sequence: CASSPAGSGYGYTF.

J is TRBJ1-3 and V is TRBV5-1; D is unclear. The CDR3 has 13 residues. Germline CDR1 and CDR2: SGHRS and YFSETQ. V lost 5 bases and J lost 2, with 8 bases in between. CDR3 sequence reads: CASSGGAGNTIYF. The CDR3 bases are TGCGCCAGCAGTGGCGGGGCTGGAAACACCATATATTTT.

J is TRBJ1-1 and V is TRBV10-2, with unresolved D. The ends were cut back, 3 bases at V and 0 bases at J, with 11 bases in the middle. The CDR3 spans 15 residues. CDR1 is WSHSY, CDR2 SAAADI, per germline. CDR3 in DNA: TGCGCCAGCAGTGACTGGAGGGTCATGAACACTGAAGCTTTCTTT. As protein: CASSDWRVMNTEAFF.

This clone occurred once. The CDR3 coding sequence is TGTGCCAGCAGCCCGGGACTAGGCGGCACAGATACGCAGTATTTT. Protein: CASSPGLGGTDTQYF. V usage is TRBV6-5 and J usage is TRBJ2-3; the match to TRBD2 covers 8 bases. Germline assignment: CDR1 MNHEY and CDR2 SVGAGI. This CDR3 has 15 residues. Germline trimming cut 6 bases from V and 1 base from J; bases unmatched to any gene: 6.

This rearrangement joins TRBV2 to TRBJ2-5; 8 positions agree with TRBD2. In germline, CDR1 is SNHLY, CDR2 FYNNEI. With V trimmed by 5 bases and J by 5 bases, 13 bases remained unmatched. This CDR3 is 16 amino acids long. CDR3 protein: CASSHSGGASRETQYF. Written as DNA, the CDR3 is TGTGCCAGCAGTCACTCGGGGGGGGCAAGTAGGGAGACCCAGTACTTC.

This chain's CDR3 is CASSHGHRNYGYTF. The CDR3 bases are TGTGCCAGCAGCCATGGTCACAGAAACTATGGCTACACCTTC. V is TRBV7-8 and J is TRBJ1-2; D gene unclear. The ends were cut back, 5 bases at V and 2 bases at J, with 12 bases in the middle. CDR3 length equals 14 residues. Germline V gives CDR1 SGHVS, CDR2 FQNEAQ.

The chain combines TRBV28 with TRBJ1-6; no clear D gene. Per germline, CDR1 MDHEN and CDR2 SYDVKM. The length of the CDR3 is 15 residues. The germline V and J ends were trimmed by 4 bases and 0 bases, with 7 bases remaining between them. The CDR3 coding sequence is TGTGCCAGCAGTTCCCGAGGCTCCTATAATTCACCCCTCCACTTT. Translated: CASSSRGSYNSPLHF.

V is TRBV2 and J is TRBJ1-5; 8 bases agree with TRBD1. This CDR3 is 14 amino acids long. The germline V gene has CDR1 SNHLY and CDR2 FYNNEI. The trim removed 5 bases at V and 5 bases at J, leaving 5 bases unmatched. CDR3 sequence: CASSPDRGDQPQHF. The DNA for the CDR3 is TGTGCCAGCAGTCCAGACAGGGGTGATCAGCCCCAGCATTTT.

This chain links TRBV19 with TRBJ1-4, with no clear D. The CDR3 is 16 residues long. Germline CDR1 and CDR2: LNHDA and SQIVND (reference sequence). V was shortened by 5 bases and J by 10 bases, with 23 bases between the two germline ends. CDR3 amino acids: CASSRPGLIYGVKLFF. DNA of the CDR3: TGTGCCAGTAGTCGACCCGGGCTAATTTACGGGGTAAAACTGTTTTTT.

The chain carries TRBV24-1 and TRBJ1-2; 8 bases are a match to TRBD1. Germline CDR1 and CDR2: KGHDR and SFDVKD. V gave up 3 bases and J gave up 3 bases; unmatched junction bases: 5. The CDR3 runs 15 residues. CDR3 nucleotides: TGTGCCACCAGTGATCCCCCCAGGGGGCACTATGGCTACACCTTC. The encoded protein is CATSDPPRGHYGYTF.

J is TRBJ1-2 and V is TRBV3-1 (or the pseudogene TRBV3-2); no definite D call. The CDR3 is made up of 14 amino acids. CDR1 is LGHDT, CDR2 YNNKEL, per germline (reference sequence). V was trimmed by 3 bases and J by 4 bases, leaving 12 bases between them. The CDR3 DNA is TGTGCCAGCAGCCAGTGGGCGCTTACCTATGGCTACACCTTC. Its translation: CASSQWALTYGYTF.

The chain links TRBV6-6 to TRBJ2-5, with D hard to call. Per germline, CDR1 MNHNY and CDR2 SVGAGI (reference sequence). The CDR3 is 15 amino acids. V was clipped by 5 bases and J by 2 bases, with 15 bases between them. Here the CDR3 DNA reads TGTGCCAGCAGTCCTGCCCAAAACAGACAAGAGACCCAGTACTTC. It encodes CASSPAQNRQETQYF.

The chain employs TRBV7-9 and TRBJ1-2, with 7 bases identical to TRBD1. Germline-derived CDR1 and CDR2 are SEHNR and FQNEAQ (reference sequence). This CDR3 comprises 13 residues. Losses at the gene ends were 5 bases for V and 5 bases for J; bases not matched to a gene: 5. Here the CDR3 DNA reads TGTGCCAGCAGCCCGGGACAGATGTATGGCTACACCTTC. This gives the protein CASSPGQMYGYTF.

In the case of this clone: At one end, the junction sequence differs from germline, possibly due to a read error. This chain connects TRBV6-1 to TRBJ2-1; D unresolved. This CDR3 contains 14 residues. Germline V lookup: CDR1 MNHNS, CDR2 SASEGT. The CDR3 sequence is CASSEAGSHNEQFF. Here the CDR3 DNA reads TGTGCCAGCAGTGAAGCTGGCTCCCACAATGAGCAGTTCTTC.

V gene TRBV6-5 combines with J gene TRBJ1-5; no firm D call. This CDR3 contains 13 residues. Germline V lookup: CDR1 MNHEY, CDR2 SVGAGI. V was pared by 11 bases and J by 4 bases, with 15 bases between. The CDR3 reads CASREQRNQPQHF. The CDR3 nucleotides read TGTGCCTCGCGCGAGCAGAGGAATCAGCCCCAGCATTTT.

This chain joins TRBV5-5 and TRBJ2-5; TRBD1 matches 8 bases. From germline, CDR1 is SGHKS and CDR2 YYEKEE (reference sequence). This CDR3 has 14 residues. V gave up 4 bases and J gave up 5 bases; unmatched junction bases: 7. In DNA, the CDR3 is TGTGCCAGCAGCCGATTCGACAGGGGCGAGACCCAGTACTTC. As protein: CASSRFDRGETQYF.

The chain employs TRBV19 and TRBJ2-1; tentative D call: TRBD2 (5 bases). Germline V gene data show CDR1 as LNHDA and CDR2 as SQIVND (reference sequence). CDR3 length equals 15 residues. V lost 4 bases and J lost 0, with 10 bases in between. CDR3 residues: CASSTTRSSYNEQFF. The CDR3 DNA reads TGTGCCAGTAGTACCACTAGGAGCTCCTACAATGAGCAGTTCTTC.

This chain connects TRBV10-3 to TRBJ1-2; D ambiguous. V dropped 5 bases and J dropped 0 bases, with 7 bases sitting between them. This CDR3 contains 13 residues. The V gene's germline CDR1 is ENHRY and CDR2 SYGVKD. CDR3 amino acids: CAISQEANYGYTF. CDR3 nucleotides: TGTGCCATCAGTCAGGAAGCTAACTATGGCTACACCTTC.

This chain joins TRBV30 and TRBJ1-4; tentative D call: TRBD1 (6 bases). Germline lookup yields CDR1 GTSNPN and CDR2 SVGIG (reference sequence). The CDR3 spans 16 residues. Trimming took off 1 base at V and 8 bases at J, with 20 bases between the two ends. CDR3 amino acids: CAWSGVSGQGQEKLFF. The CDR3 coding sequence is TGTGCCTGGAGTGGGGTTTCCGGGCAGGGGCAGGAAAAACTGTTTTTT. Together with reference TRBV30 and TRBJ1-4, the CDR3 gives the full variable domain: SQTIHQWPATLVQPVGSPLSLECTVEGTSNPNLYWYRQAAGRGLQLLFYSVGIGQISSEVPQNLSASRPQDRQFILSSKKLLLSDSGFYLCAWSGVSGQGQEKLFFGSGTQLSVL.

The chain employs TRBV5-5 and TRBJ2-7; a possible D gene is TRBD1 (5 bases). Deletions cut 0 bases from V and 6 bases from J, with 10 bases between. CDR3 length: 13 residues. CDR1 and CDR2 from the germline V gene are SGHKS and YYEKEE (reference sequence). The CDR3: CASSLADTPEQYF. The CDR3, as DNA: TGTGCCAGCAGCTTGGCGGACACCCCCGAGCAGTACTTC.

This clone was seen only once. This CDR3 is also generated by other DNA sequences in the sample. The chain carries TRBV12-3 or TRBV12-4 and TRBJ1-2; 9 bases map to TRBD1. The CDR3 runs 13 residues. Trimming at V came to 5 bases and at J to 8 bases, leaving 6 bases not matched to a gene. CDR3: CASSPGTGSGYTF. CDR3 bases: TGTGCCAGCAGTCCCGGGACAGGGTCCGGCTACACCTTC.

DNA of the CDR3: TGTGCCAGCAGTTACTCGACCCCAGGGGACTATGGCTACACCTTC. Residues: CASSYSTPGDYGYTF. The rearrangement uses TRBV6-5 and TRBJ1-2; perhaps TRBD1 as D (6 bases). Germline-derived CDR1 and CDR2 are MNHEY and SVGAGI. The CDR3 has 15 amino acids. V shed 0 bases and J shed 3 bases, with 11 bases lying between them.